Below are 23 T cell receptor beta chains sequenced from a single sample in a study of type 1 regulatory T cells. The antigens for these receptors are not known. TCRdb re-derived calls from the reads in MiXCR, one entry per CDR3 protein. The sample records about 62,000 distinct CDR3 sequences, 60% to 65% being singletons. Material: cultured non-Tr1 T cells, either the whole culture or a sorted T cell fraction (not recorded which). Receptor source: a human donor in good health.

This clonotype appeared a single time. A much larger clone differs from this one at a single base, so this may be a read error. The chain uses TRBV5-1 and TRBJ2-2; 8 nucleotides match TRBD2. Germline V gene sequence: CDR1 SGHRS, CDR2 YFSETQ. The J segment lost 4 bases and the V segment lost 0 bases, leaving 2 bases of the junction unmatched. The CDR3 extends over 15 amino acids. CDR3 sequence: CASSLGTSGTGELFF. CDR3 coding DNA: TGCGCCAGCAGCTTGGGCACTAGCGGCACCGGGGAGCTGTTTTTT.

The rearrangement uses TRBV18 and TRBJ2-1; D possibly uses TRBD1 or TRBD2 (5 bases each). The germline V and J ends were trimmed by 4 bases and 7 bases, with 14 bases remaining between them. The CDR3 is 14 amino acids. Germline V gene data show CDR1 as KGHSH and CDR2 as LQKENI. CDR3 DNA: TGTGCCAGCTCACTCCTCCGGGACCCGAATGAGCAGTTCTTC. It specifies CASSLLRDPNEQFF.

This clonotype was seen a few times. The chain joins TRBV5-4 to TRBJ1-1, with D possibly TRBD1 on 5 matching bases. The length of the CDR3 is 16 residues. V dropped 0 bases and J dropped 6 bases, with 18 bases sitting between them. Germline V lookup: CDR1 SGHNT, CDR2 YYREEE (reference sequence). CDR3 nucleotides: TGTGCCAGCAGCTTGGCTGGGGGAGGAGGACACGCTGAAGCTTTCTTT. It yields the protein CASSLAGGGGHAEAFF.

V usage is TRBV20-1 and J usage is TRBJ2-7; a possible D gene is TRBD1 (6 bases). The V gene's germline CDR1 is DFQATT and CDR2 SNEGSKA (reference sequence). The CDR3 has 12 amino acids. Trimming took off 5 bases at V and 3 bases at J, with 11 bases between the two ends. The CDR3 DNA is TGCAGTGCTCCTCGGGACAACTACGAGCAGTACTTC. Protein product: CSAPRDNYEQYF.

V and J are TRBV20-1 and TRBJ2-1; TRBD1 matches 7 bases. The CDR3 has 14 residues. Germline CDR1 and CDR2: DFQATT and SNEGSKA (reference sequence). V trimming: 6 bases; J trimming: 4 bases; junction bases outside the gene matches: 9. Written as DNA, the CDR3 is TGCAGTGCCCCCGAAGGGACAGCTTACAATGAGCAGTTCTTC. Translated, it gives CSAPEGTAYNEQFF.

V gene TRBV20-1 combines with J gene TRBJ2-7; D is undetermined. The CDR3 runs to 13 residues. Germline assignment: CDR1 DFQATT and CDR2 SNEGSKA (reference sequence). With 0 bases removed from V and 5 bases from J, the gap between germline ends came to 11 bases. CDR3 bases: TGCAGTGCTAGAGATTACAGATTTGACGAGCAGTACTTC. Its translation: CSARDYRFDEQYF.

The V and J genes are TRBV7-2 and TRBJ2-5; weak D call: TRBD1 (5 bases). This CDR3 comprises 15 residues. Trimming stripped 3 bases from V and 1 base from J, with 12 bases between. Looked up from germline, CDR1 is SGHTA and CDR2 is FQGNSA. Here the CDR3 DNA reads TGTGCCAGCAGCTTTTCCAGGGATACCCAAGAGACCCAGTACTTC. It yields the protein CASSFSRDTQETQYF.

This rearrangement joins TRBV6-5 to TRBJ2-2; D possibly uses TRBD1 or TRBD2 (5 bases each). CDR1 and CDR2 (germline): MNHEY, SVGAGI. The V gene lost 4 bases and the J gene lost 1 base, with 13 bases spanning the gap. This CDR3 region has 16 residues. CDR3 sequence reads: CASSFGDLLNTGELFF. As DNA, the CDR3 is TGTGCCAGCAGTTTTGGGGACCTCTTGAACACCGGGGAGCTGTTTTTT.

The chain recombines TRBV18 with TRBJ1-5; weak D call: TRBD1 (5 bases). Germline loops: CDR1 KGHSH, CDR2 LQKENI. Trimming took 3 bases from V and 6 from J, leaving 9 bases between them. The CDR3 is made up of 13 amino acids. CDR3 DNA sequence: TGTGCCAGCTCACCGGGGGGAGGTCAGCCCCAGCATTTT. Its protein product is CASSPGGGQPQHF.

The table lists this clonotype with a few counts. This chain joins TRBV7-2 and TRBJ1-1, with 7 bases identical to TRBD1. V trimming: 5 bases; J trimming: 8 bases; junction bases outside the gene matches: 14. Germline values: CDR1 SGHTA, CDR2 FQGNSA. The CDR3 sequence is 15 residues long. The CDR3 DNA reads TGTGCCAGCAGCCTCACCCCCCGAGACAGGGCCGAAGCTTTCTTT. Its translation is CASSLTPRDRAEAFF.

This clonotype was counted a few times. This chain connects TRBV6-1 to TRBJ2-3, with TRBD2 matching 12 bases. Trimming cost V 4 bases and J 3 bases; bases outside gene matches: 11. This CDR3 spans 18 amino acids. Germline V CDR1 and CDR2: MNHNS, SASEGT. CDR3 DNA sequence: TGTGCCAGCAGTGGGACAGTTCTAGCGGGAGGGCCAACAGATACGCAGTATTTT. It specifies CASSGTVLAGGPTDTQYF.

The rearrangement joins TRBV20-1 to TRBJ2-5, with 12 bases aligning to TRBD2. Germline assignment: CDR1 DFQATT and CDR2 SNEGSKA (reference sequence). The CDR3 extends over 17 amino acids. The trim removed 7 bases at V and 4 bases at J, leaving 16 bases unmatched. The CDR3 region is CSVSRLGLAGLGETQYF. In nucleotides, the CDR3 is TGCAGTGTTTCCCGCCTTGGACTAGCGGGATTGGGAGAGACCCAGTACTTC.

The chain couples TRBV5-1 to TRBJ2-1, with 11 bases fitting TRBD2. Germline loops: CDR1 SGHRS, CDR2 YFSETQ. Germline trimming cut 4 bases from V and 7 bases from J; bases unmatched to any gene: 13. The length of the CDR3 is 17 residues. CDR3 region: CASSRSGTSGRGNEQFF. The CDR3 nucleotides are TGCGCCAGCAGCCGGAGCGGAACTAGCGGGAGAGGGAATGAGCAGTTCTTC.

This clonotype was detected only once. The chain is built from TRBV6-1 and TRBJ2-3, with TRBD2 matching 8 bases. The CDR3 consists of 16 residues. The germline CDR1 and CDR2 sequences are MNHNS and SASEGT. The V segment lost 10 bases and the J segment 6 bases; nucleotides outside the gene matches: 18. The CDR3 coding sequence is TGTGCCACCCACGGGTCGAGCGGGAGATTGGTTGATACGCAGTATTTT. Its translation: CATHGSSGRLVDTQYF.

The chain uses TRBV6-5 and TRBJ1-2; TRBD1 agrees at 7 bases. The germline gives CDR1 MNHEY, CDR2 SVGAGI. V dropped 6 bases and J dropped 4; count of bases not matched to a gene: 11. This CDR3 comprises 15 residues. CDR3 loop: CASRKPGQRSYGYTF. CDR3 in DNA: TGTGCCAGCAGGAAACCGGGACAGAGATCCTATGGCTACACCTTC.

The chain combines TRBV5-5 with TRBJ2-7, with D tentatively TRBD1 or TRBD2 (5 bases each). Trimming cost V 4 bases and J 0 bases, with 14 bases left between them. This CDR3 has 15 residues. CDR1 is SGHKS and CDR2 is YYEKEE in the germline V gene (reference sequence). CDR3 bases: TGTGCCAGCAGCGGCCTGGTGGGGACCTCCTACGAGCAGTACTTC. It codes for CASSGLVGTSYEQYF.

This clonotype was observed a handful of times. The CDR3 spells CASSLGTVSYNEQFF. CDR3 in DNA: TGCGCCAGCAGCTTGGGGACGGTGTCCTACAATGAGCAGTTCTTC. This chain uses TRBV5-1 with TRBJ2-1; no reliable D call. Germline V gene lookup returns CDR1 SGHRS and CDR2 YFSETQ. V was shortened by 0 bases and J by 1 base, with 8 bases between the two germline ends. The CDR3 is 15 residues long.

The chain uses TRBV14 and TRBJ1-1; TRBD1 matches 7 bases. Trimming at V came to 2 bases and at J to 0 bases, leaving 3 bases not matched to a gene. CDR3 length: 15 amino acids. Germline V gene data show CDR1 as SGHDN and CDR2 as FVKESK. CDR3 sequence reads: CASSQRTGLNTEAFF. In DNA, the CDR3 is TGTGCCAGCAGCCAACGGACAGGATTGAACACTGAAGCTTTCTTT. The full variable domain, in which reference TRBV14 and TRBJ1-1 provide the parts outside the CDR3, is EAGVTQFPSHSVIEKGQTVTLRCDPISGHDNLYWYRRVMGKEIKFLLHFVKESKQDESGMPNNRFLAERTGGTYSTLKVQPAELEDSGVYFCASSQRTGLNTEAFFGQGTRLTVV.

This rearrangement joins TRBV9 to TRBJ2-3; possibly TRBD2 for D (5 bases). V was trimmed by 0 bases and J by 2 bases, leaving 10 bases between them. The CDR3 is made up of 15 amino acids. Germline CDR1 and CDR2: SGDLS and YYNGEE. Here the CDR3 reads CASSVVGSDTDTQYF. In DNA form, the CDR3 reads TGTGCCAGCAGCGTAGTGGGTAGCGACACAGATACGCAGTATTTT. Variable domain in full (rest from reference TRBV9 and TRBJ2-3): DSGVTQTPKHLITATGQRVTLRCSPRSGDLSVYWYQQSLDQGLQFLIQYYNGEERAKGNILERFSAQQFPDLHSELNLSSLELGDSALYFCASSVVGSDTDTQYFGPGTRLTVL.

The chain combines TRBV14 with TRBJ2-1, with no clear D. The length of the CDR3 is 17 residues. V lost 0 bases and J 0 bases, leaving 12 bases between the germline ends. Germline V gene sequence: CDR1 SGHDN, CDR2 FVKESK. In DNA form, the CDR3 reads TGTGCCAGCAGCCAAGATCGGAGCTTTCTCTCCTACAATGAGCAGTTCTTC. As protein: CASSQDRSFLSYNEQFF.

The chain combines TRBV2 with TRBJ2-5; D may be TRBD2 (7 bases). CDR3 length: 15 amino acids. V lost 7 bases and J 5 bases, leaving 20 bases between the germline ends. The germline gives CDR1 SNHLY, CDR2 FYNNEI. The DNA for the CDR3 is TGTGCCAGCAACGACCGGGGGGCGCGGAGGGAGACCCAGTACTTC. Protein sequence: CASNDRGARRETQYF.

The V and J genes are TRBV20-1 and TRBJ2-7; no clear D. There are 13 residues in the CDR3. Trimming took off 5 bases at V and 3 bases at J, with 14 bases between the two ends. Germline lookup yields CDR1 DFQATT and CDR2 SNEGSKA (reference sequence). The CDR3 sequence is CSARSPPRYEQYF. The CDR3 bases are TGCAGTGCTCGAAGCCCTCCCCGCTACGAGCAGTACTTC.

This clonotype was observed at least ten times. The genes are TRBV29-1 and TRBJ1-1; D gene ambiguous. CDR1 SQVTM and CDR2 ANQGSEA come from the germline V gene. The CDR3 consists of 13 residues. V was pared by 7 bases and J by 0 bases, with 12 bases between. The CDR3 DNA is TGCAGCGGGAGACTGACCATGAACACTGAAGCTTTCTTT. It codes for CSGRLTMNTEAFF.